Listed below are T cell receptor beta chains from one sample, sequenced in a study of blood T cell repertoires in COVID-19. Some clones are missing from TCRdb's copy, which holds only in-frame ones; the method was immunoSEQ multiplex PCR. The table records some 240,000 clones, approximately 81% of them present only once. Sequencing was performed on PBMCs or T cells enriched from blood (not recorded which). Receptor source: a woman between 50 and 59 years old who had been exposed to COVID-19. CDR3s include the opening cysteine and the closing phenylalanine or tryptophan. Fields, in order: D gene, clone size, J gene, V gene, CDR3 DNA, CDR3 protein. D genes are given only for firm matches. Not all rows give a size; the values are once, few, many and, for expanded clones, a class.

TRBD1	NA	TRBJ2-2	TRBV18	TGTGCCAGCTCACCGACACAGGGGTCCGGGGAGCTGTTTTTT	CASSPTQGSGELFF
NA	few	TRBJ1-1	TRBV29-1	TGCAGCGTTAAGACAGAACCTAACACTGAAGCTTTCTTT	CSVKTEPNTEAFF
TRBD1	NA	TRBJ1-6	TRBV7-9	TGTGCCAGCAGCTTAGCGCGGACAGGGGATAATTCACCCCTCCACTTT	CASSLARTGDNSPLHF
NA	NA	TRBJ2-7	TRBV7-9	TGTGCCAGCAGCCCGACAGTGTCCTCCTACGAGCAGTACTTC	CASSPTVSSYEQYF
NA	NA	TRBJ2-1	TRBV9	TGTGCCAGCAGCCCCAGGGCGGTAAATGAGCAGTTCTTC	CASSPRAVNEQFF
TRBD1	NA	TRBJ2-5	TRBV19	TGTGCCAGTAGTATAGCACCCTGGACAGGGATGGAGACCCAGTACTTC	CASSIAPWTGMETQYF
TRBD1	NA	TRBJ2-1	TRBV9	TGTGCCAGTAACTCCGGGACAGGGTACAATGAGCAGTTCTTC	CASNSGTGYNEQFF
TRBD1	NA	TRBJ2-7	TRBV18	TGTGCCAGCTCACCACCGGACAGGGGAGGTTCCTACGAGCAGTACTTC	CASSPPDRGGSYEQYF
TRBD2	once	TRBJ2-5	TRBV3-1/TRBV3-2	TGTGCCAGCAGCCAAGAACCCCCGGTGGTACTAGCGGGGGTGGAGACCCAGTACTTC	CASSQEPPVVLAGVETQYF
TRBD2	NA	TRBJ2-3	TRBV12-5	TGTGCTAGTGGCCTTCTAGCGGGGGTGGCAGATACGCAGTATTTT	CASGLLAGVADTQYF
TRBD1	NA	TRBJ2-7	TRBV19	TGTGCCAGTAGTATTGCCCTGGGACAGGGCAACTACGAGCAGTACTTC	CASSIALGQGNYEQYF
NA	once	TRBJ1-1	TRBV19	TGTGCCAGTCTACTGCGGGGGGGAGCTGAAGCTTTCTTT	CASLLRGGAEAFF
TRBD1	few	TRBJ1-6	TRBV6-5	TGTGCCAGCCGCCTTGCAGGGGGAAGGGATTCACCCCTCCACTTT	CASRLAGGRDSPLHF
NA	many	TRBJ1-5	TRBV27	TGTGCCAGCAGTTCCCTAAATCAGCCCCAGCATTTT	CASSSLNQPQHF
NA	NA	TRBJ2-1	TRBV5-1	TGCGCCAGCAGCTTGGACACTGAGCAGTTCTTC	CASSLDTEQFF
TRBD1	few	TRBJ1-1	TRBV4-1	TGCGCCAGCAGCCAAGATGGTTCGTACAGGGGAACTGAAGCTTTCTTT	CASSQDGSYRGTEAFF
NA	few	TRBJ2-7	TRBV19	TGTGCCAGCTCCCGTGGCGAGTCGGGAGAGCAGTACTTC	CASSRGESGEQYF
NA	NA	TRBJ2-7	TRBV21-1	TGTGCCACCAGAAGGGGGGGGGTCGGTCGGGACGAGCAGTACTTC	CATRRGGVGRDEQYF
TRBD1	NA	TRBJ1-1	TRBV24-1	TGTGCCACCAGTGATGCGGGACAGGGTGCCCTTACTGAAGCTTTCTTT	CATSDAGQGALTEAFF
NA	NA	TRBJ1-5	TRBV7-6	TGTGCCAGCAGCTCTGACAGGTTCCAGCCCCAGCATTTT	CASSSDRFQPQHF
NA	few	TRBJ1-3	TRBV29-1	TGCAGCGTTGATTTTGGGACTTCGACTGGAAACACCATATATTTT	CSVDFGTSTGNTIYF
TRBD1	NA	TRBJ1-2	TRBV3-1/TRBV3-2	TGTGCCAGCAGCCAAGGGTCGGACAGGTTCTATGGCTACACCTTC	CASSQGSDRFYGYTF